This T cell receptor (beta chain) originates from a study of neoadjuvant nivolumab and ipilimumab in lung cancer. The length of the CDR3 is 17 residues. Trimming cost V 4 bases and J 3 bases; bases outside gene matches: 14. Per germline, CDR1 MNHNS and CDR2 SASEGT. The data were produced by immunoSEQ multiplex PCR, yet TCRdb's version contains in-frame clones alone and is incomplete. The data show roughly 6,900 clones, roughly 89% seen once. On this clone: The antigen is undetermined.

Study-wide findings and caveats: Compared with tumor-adjacent uninvolved lung, resected tumors showed greater richness and clonality. Pretherapy blood TCR richness correlated positively with resected tumor richness.

This sequence joins TRBV6-1 and TRBJ2-5; TRBD2 agrees at 7 bases. The receptor comes from an adult with non-small cell lung cancer. Some clones in this sample may be carry-over from other donors' samples. The sample was tumor tissue, taken after neoadjuvant nivolumab, alone or with ipilimumab, at or shortly before surgery. The CDR3 loop reads CASSGRGAGAREETQYF. In nucleotides, the CDR3 is TGTGCCAGCAGTGGCCGAGGGGCGGGAGCCAGAGAAGAGACCCAGTACTTC.